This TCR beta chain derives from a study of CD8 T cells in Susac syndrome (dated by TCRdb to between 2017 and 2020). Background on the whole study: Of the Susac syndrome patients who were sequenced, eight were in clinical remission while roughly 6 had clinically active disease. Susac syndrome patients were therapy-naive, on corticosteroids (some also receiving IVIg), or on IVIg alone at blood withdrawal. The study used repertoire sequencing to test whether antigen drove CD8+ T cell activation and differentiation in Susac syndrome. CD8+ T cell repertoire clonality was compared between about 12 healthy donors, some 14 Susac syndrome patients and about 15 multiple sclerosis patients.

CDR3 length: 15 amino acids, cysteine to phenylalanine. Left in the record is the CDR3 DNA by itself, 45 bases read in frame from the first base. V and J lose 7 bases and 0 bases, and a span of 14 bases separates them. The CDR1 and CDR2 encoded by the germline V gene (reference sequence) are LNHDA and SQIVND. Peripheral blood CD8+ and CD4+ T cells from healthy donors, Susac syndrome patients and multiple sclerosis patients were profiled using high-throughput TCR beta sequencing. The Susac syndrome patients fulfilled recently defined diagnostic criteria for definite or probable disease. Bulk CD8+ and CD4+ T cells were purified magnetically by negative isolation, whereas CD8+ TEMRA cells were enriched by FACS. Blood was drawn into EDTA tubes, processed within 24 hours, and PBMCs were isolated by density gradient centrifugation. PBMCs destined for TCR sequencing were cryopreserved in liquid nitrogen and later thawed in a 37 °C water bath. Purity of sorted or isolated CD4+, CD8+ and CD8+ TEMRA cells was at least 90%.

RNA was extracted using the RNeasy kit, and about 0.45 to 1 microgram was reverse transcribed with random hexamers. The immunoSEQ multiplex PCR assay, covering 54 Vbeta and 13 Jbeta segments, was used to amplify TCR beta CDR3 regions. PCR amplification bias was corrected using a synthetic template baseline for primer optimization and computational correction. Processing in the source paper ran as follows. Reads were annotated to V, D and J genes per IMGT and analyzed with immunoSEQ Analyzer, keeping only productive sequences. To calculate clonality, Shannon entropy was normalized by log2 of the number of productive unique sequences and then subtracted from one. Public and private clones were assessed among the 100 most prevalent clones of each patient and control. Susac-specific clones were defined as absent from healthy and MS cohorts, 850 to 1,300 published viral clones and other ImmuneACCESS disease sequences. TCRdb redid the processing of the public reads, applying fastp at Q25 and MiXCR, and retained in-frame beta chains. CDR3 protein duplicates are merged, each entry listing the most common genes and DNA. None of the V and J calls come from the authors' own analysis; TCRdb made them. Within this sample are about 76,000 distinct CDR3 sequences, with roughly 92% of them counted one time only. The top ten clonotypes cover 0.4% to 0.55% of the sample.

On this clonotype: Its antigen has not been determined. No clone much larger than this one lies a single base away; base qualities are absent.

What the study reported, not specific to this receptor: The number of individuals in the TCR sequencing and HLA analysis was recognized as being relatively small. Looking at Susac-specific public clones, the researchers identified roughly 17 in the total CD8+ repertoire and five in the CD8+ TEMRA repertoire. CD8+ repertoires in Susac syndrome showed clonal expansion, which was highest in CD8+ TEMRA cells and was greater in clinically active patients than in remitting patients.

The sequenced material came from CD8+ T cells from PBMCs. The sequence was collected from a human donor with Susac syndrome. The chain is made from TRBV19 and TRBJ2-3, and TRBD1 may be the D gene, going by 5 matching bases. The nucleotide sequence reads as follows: TGTGCCAGTACGGCGCAGGGTTCCAGCACAGATACGCAGTATTTT. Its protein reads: CASTAQGSSTDTQYF.